The 19 T cell receptor beta chains below all came from one sample that was sequenced in a study of T cells in Graves' hyperthyroidism and ophthalmopathy. RNA transcripts were the template for amplifying TCR beta CDR3 regions. HTBI primers drove first-round RT-PCR of the TCR CDR3. TCRdb recomputed calls from the multiplex PCR reads with MiXCR, one row per CDR3 protein. This table holds approximately 360,000 distinct CDR3 sequences, 15% to 19% found once. Sequencing was performed on blood. These receptors were taken from a woman between 18 and 29 years old with Graves' hyperthyroidism that later progressed to Graves' ophthalmopathy.

There are many counts of this clonotype. The chain has TRBV30 and TRBJ1-6, with D uncertain. Germline V gene data show CDR1 as GTSNPN and CDR2 as SVGIG (reference sequence). There are 14 residues in the CDR3. The germline V and J ends were trimmed by 5 bases and 0 bases, with 8 bases remaining between them. The CDR3 DNA reads as TGTGCCTGGCAACCCAGCTCCTATAATTCACCCCTCCACTTT. This codes for CAWQPSSYNSPLHF.

This clonotype was recorded many times. V is TRBV20-1 and J is TRBJ1-5, with a weak D call TRBD1 (6 bases). CDR3 length: 16 residues. Germline CDR1 and CDR2: DFQATT and SNEGSKA (reference sequence). Trimming removed 3 bases from V and 1 base from J, with 16 bases in between. The CDR3 nucleotides read TGCAGTGCTAGTCCCCGGGGGCAGGGAAGCAATCAGCCCCAGCATTTT. This sequence encodes CSASPRGQGSNQPQHF.

This chain's CDR3 is CATAPRTSGNGNEQFF. The CDR3 DNA reads TGTGCCACCGCCCCCCGGACTAGCGGGAATGGGAATGAGCAGTTCTTC. The rearrangement links TRBV10-3 to TRBJ2-1, with 12 nucleotides matching TRBD2. J gave up 7 bases and V 10 bases, and 14 bases lay outside the gene matches. The CDR3 totals 16 residues. Germline CDR1 is ENHRY and CDR2 is SYGVKD.

The gene calls are TRBV2 and TRBJ1-6; perhaps TRBD1 as D (6 bases). Per the germline V gene, CDR1 is SNHLY and CDR2 is FYNNEI. V gave up 4 bases and J gave up 7 bases, with 14 bases separating them. The CDR3 sequence is 15 residues long. CDR3 nucleotide sequence: TGTGCCAGCAGTGCTGGGGGGGCTTACAATTCACCCCTCCACTTT. This gives the protein CASSAGGAYNSPLHF.

This rearrangement joins TRBV7-8 to TRBJ1-3, with no clear D. This CDR3 is 15 amino acids long. From germline, CDR1 is SGHVS and CDR2 FQNEAQ. With 2 bases removed from V and 5 bases from J, the gap between germline ends came to 13 bases. CDR3 loop: CASSLYWRGRNTIYF. CDR3 in DNA: TGTGCCAGCAGCTTATACTGGCGAGGGCGAAACACCATATATTTT. Together with reference TRBV7-8 and TRBJ1-3, the CDR3 gives the full variable domain: GAGVSQSPRYKVAKRGQDVALRCDPISGHVSLFWYQQALGQGPEFLTYFQNEAQLDKSGLPSDRFFAERPEGSVSTLKIQRTQQEDSAVYLCASSLYWRGRNTIYFGEGSWLTVV.

The chain is built from TRBV28 and TRBJ1-6, with D unclear. V was shortened by 2 bases and J by 10 bases, with 3 bases between the two germline ends. The germline V gene encodes CDR1 MDHEN and CDR2 SYDVKM. The CDR3 has 11 amino acids. The CDR3 loop reads CASSLASPLHF. The CDR3, as DNA: TGTGCCAGCAGTTTAGCCTCACCCCTCCACTTT.

This clonotype was found a few times. The DNA for the CDR3 is TGTGCCAGCAGGGGGACAGGTGGTGTCTACACCTTC. Protein: CASRGTGGVYTF. The chain links TRBV6-1 to TRBJ1-2; the match to TRBD1 covers 8 bases. Germline loops: CDR1 MNHNS, CDR2 SASEGT. The CDR3 runs 12 residues. Trimming took 6 bases from V and 10 from J; bases not matched to a gene: 7.

This clonotype has only one observation. This sequence joins TRBV5-4 and TRBJ2-2; TRBD2 agrees at 7 bases. Germline CDR1 reads SGHNT; CDR2 reads YYREEE (reference sequence). The CDR3 is made up of 15 amino acids. V trimming: 0 bases; J trimming: 7 bases; junction bases outside the gene matches: 6. Written as DNA, the CDR3 is TGTGCCAGCAGCTTGGTATCGGGAGGAGGCGGGGAGCTGTTTTTT. Translation gives CASSLVSGGGGELFF.

Ten or more counts support this clonotype. CDR3 in amino acids: CSARGSDWGEGHHEQFF. The CDR3 coding sequence is TGCAGTGCTAGAGGATCAGATTGGGGGGAGGGCCACCATGAGCAGTTCTTC. V is TRBV20-1 and J is TRBJ2-1; 7 bases align to TRBD2. Trimming cost V 1 base and J 8 bases; bases outside gene matches: 17. The germline V gene encodes CDR1 DFQATT and CDR2 SNEGSKA (reference sequence). This CDR3 is 17 amino acids long.

A note on this clonotype: A much larger clone lies one base from this, so it may be a read error. The chain employs TRBV6-5 and TRBJ2-7; D assignment may be TRBD1 or TRBD2 (6 bases each). Germline V gives CDR1 MNHEY, CDR2 SVGAGI. The CDR3 sequence is 16 residues long. In DNA, the CDR3 is TGTGCCGGCAGTTACTCGACGGGCGGGACACCCTACGAGCAGTACTTC. This encodes CAGSYSTGGTPYEQYF.

The chain carries TRBV7-2 and TRBJ2-1, with 16 bases that match TRBD2. The germline V gene has CDR1 SGHTA and CDR2 FQGNSA. The CDR3 contains 19 residues. V dropped 5 bases and J dropped 8; count of bases not matched to a gene: 15. The CDR3, as DNA: TGTGCCAGCAGCCCTCACGGGACTAGCGGGAGGGCTAGGTTCTATGAGCAGTTCTTC. Translated: CASSPHGTSGRARFYEQFF.

The chain employs TRBV6-1 and TRBJ2-5; possibly TRBD1 for D (6 bases). Trimming removed 5 bases from V and 5 bases from J, with 12 bases in between. CDR3 length: 13 amino acids. The germline V gene has CDR1 MNHNS and CDR2 SASEGT. CDR3 sequence reads: CASSYRVAETQYF. CDR3 nucleotide sequence: TGTGCCAGCAGTTACAGGGTTGCGGAGACCCAGTACTTC.

This clonotype was detected ten times or more. The rearrangement uses TRBV20-1 and TRBJ2-1, with 8 bases lining up with TRBD2. Trimming at V came to 3 bases and at J to 1 base, leaving 2 bases not matched to a gene. Germline V gene data show CDR1 as DFQATT and CDR2 as SNEGSKA (reference sequence). The CDR3 totals 14 residues. The CDR3 DNA reads TGCAGTGCTAGCGGGAGGGGTTCCTACAATGAGCAGTTCTTC. The encoded protein is CSASGRGSYNEQFF.

The chain recombines TRBV20-1 with TRBJ2-7; the D gene could be TRBD1 or TRBD2 (5 bases each). V was shortened by 0 bases and J by 6 bases, with 15 bases between the two germline ends. CDR1 is DFQATT and CDR2 is SNEGSKA in the germline V gene (reference sequence). The CDR3 extends over 14 amino acids. In DNA form, the CDR3 reads TGCAGTGCTAGAGATAGGGGACGGACGACCGAGCAGTACTTC. Translation gives CSARDRGRTTEQYF.

In its sample, this clonotype was seen many times. The chain combines TRBV7-9 with TRBJ2-1; possibly TRBD2 for D (6 bases). Deletions cut 5 bases from V and 8 bases from J, with 13 bases between. Germline V gene data show CDR1 as SEHNR and CDR2 as FQNEAQ (reference sequence). The CDR3 runs to 13 residues. CDR3: CASSPGVVYEQFF. The CDR3 bases are TGTGCCAGCAGCCCGGGGGTAGTGTATGAGCAGTTCTTC.

The sample holds many counts of this clonotype. This chain joins TRBV2 and TRBJ2-7; maybe TRBD2 (6 bases). V lost 3 bases, J lost 6 bases, and 12 bases lay in between. Germline assignment: CDR1 SNHLY and CDR2 FYNNEI. This CDR3 region has 13 residues. The CDR3 DNA is TGTGCCAGCAGTGAGGGGCGGAGGGGCGAGCAGTACTTC. Translation gives CASSEGRRGEQYF.

The chain carries TRBV9 and TRBJ2-1; TRBD1 agrees at 7 bases. The CDR3 contains 14 residues. Germline trimming cut 6 bases from V and 9 bases from J; bases unmatched to any gene: 12. In germline, CDR1 is SGDLS, CDR2 YYNGEE. This CDR3 reads CASNPGTANGEQFF. In DNA, the CDR3 is TGTGCCAGCAATCCCGGGACAGCTAATGGTGAGCAGTTCTTC.

This clonotype was seen ten or more times. The chain uses TRBV2 and TRBJ2-7; 7 bases line up with TRBD2. The CDR3 is made up of 13 amino acids. The germline gives CDR1 SNHLY, CDR2 FYNNEI. V shed 10 bases and J 6 bases; nucleotides not matched to a gene: 12. CDR3 protein: CATEGRVLGEQYF. The CDR3 bases are TGTGCCACCGAGGGGAGGGTCCTCGGCGAGCAGTACTTC.

This clonotype occurred many times. The chain carries TRBV9 and TRBJ1-2; weak D call: TRBD1 (5 bases). Germline V gene sequence: CDR1 SGDLS, CDR2 YYNGEE. Between the trimmed V and J ends, which lost 0 bases and 4 bases, there was a span of 13 bases. This CDR3 has 15 amino acids. Written as DNA, the CDR3 is TGTGCCAGCAGCGTAGAGGCAGGGACGGGCTATGGCTACACCTTC. Translating gives CASSVEAGTGYGYTF.